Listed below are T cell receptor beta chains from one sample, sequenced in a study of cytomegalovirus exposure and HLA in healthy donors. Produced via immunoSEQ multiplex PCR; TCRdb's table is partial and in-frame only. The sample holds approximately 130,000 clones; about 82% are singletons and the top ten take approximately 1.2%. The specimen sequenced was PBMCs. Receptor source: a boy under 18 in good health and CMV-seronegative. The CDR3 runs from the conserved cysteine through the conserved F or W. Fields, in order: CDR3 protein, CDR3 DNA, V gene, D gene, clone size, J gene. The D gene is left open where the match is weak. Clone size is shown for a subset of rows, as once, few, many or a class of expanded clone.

CDR3aa: CASSQGTGGTQYF; CDR3nt: TGCGCCAGCAGCCAAGGGACAGGAGGGACCCAGTACTTC; v_gene: TRBV4-1; d_gene: TRBD1; abundance: once; j_gene: TRBJ2-5
CDR3aa: CASSLRGGGEKLFF; CDR3nt: TGTGCCAGCAGTCTCCGGGGCGGAGGGGAAAAACTGTTTTTT; v_gene: TRBV27; d_gene: .; abundance: .; j_gene: TRBJ1-4
CDR3aa: CASSQDRGGYTF; CDR3nt: TGCGCCAGCAGCCAAGATCGGGGTGGCTACACCTTC; v_gene: TRBV4-1; d_gene: .; abundance: .; j_gene: TRBJ1-2
CDR3aa: CASSPFNSPLHF; CDR3nt: TGTGCCAGCAGTCCATTTAATTCACCCCTCCACTTT; v_gene: TRBV6-5; d_gene: .; abundance: .; j_gene: TRBJ1-6
CDR3aa: CASSPRGAHIYEQYF; CDR3nt: TGTGCCAGCAGTCCCAGGGGAGCCCACATCTACGAGCAGTACTTC; v_gene: TRBV6-5; d_gene: .; abundance: .; j_gene: TRBJ2-7
CDR3aa: CAGGVSSYNEQFF; CDR3nt: TGTGCCGGGGGGGTGAGCTCCTACAATGAGCAGTTCTTC; v_gene: TRBV30; d_gene: TRBD2; abundance: .; j_gene: TRBJ2-1
CDR3aa: CASSPRDRGYEKLFF; CDR3nt: TGTGCCAGCAGTCCGCGGGACAGAGGTTATGAAAAACTGTTTTTT; v_gene: TRBV7-9; d_gene: TRBD1; abundance: .; j_gene: TRBJ1-4
CDR3aa: CASSVGETGLTDTQYF; CDR3nt: TGTGCCAGCAGCGTAGGTGAGACAGGGCTCACAGATACGCAGTATTTT; v_gene: TRBV9; d_gene: TRBD1; abundance: .; j_gene: TRBJ2-3
CDR3aa: CASSDSANTEAFF; CDR3nt: TGTGCCAGCAGTGACTCGGCGAACACTGAAGCTTTCTTT; v_gene: TRBV6-4; d_gene: .; abundance: .; j_gene: TRBJ1-1
CDR3aa: CASAQGGEQFF; CDR3nt: TGTGCCAGCGCACAGGGCGGTGAGCAGTTCTTC; v_gene: TRBV6-5; d_gene: .; abundance: .; j_gene: TRBJ2-1
CDR3aa: CASTPRGSKRTNEQFF; CDR3nt: TGCGCCAGCACCCCAAGGGGATCAAAAAGAACAAATGAGCAGTTCTTC; v_gene: TRBV5-1; d_gene: .; abundance: .; j_gene: TRBJ2-1
CDR3aa: CASSLGTGPYEQYF; CDR3nt: TGCGCCAGCAGCTTGGGGACAGGGCCCTACGAGCAGTACTTC; v_gene: TRBV5-1; d_gene: TRBD1; abundance: .; j_gene: TRBJ2-7
CDR3aa: CASSTGTGYSNEQFF; CDR3nt: TGTGCCAGCAGCACCGGGACAGGGTACAGCAATGAGCAGTTCTTC; v_gene: TRBV7-2; d_gene: TRBD1; abundance: .; j_gene: TRBJ2-1
CDR3aa: CASSLGRELNEQYF; CDR3nt: TGTGCCAGCAGTCTCGGGCGGGAGTTAAACGAGCAGTACTTC; v_gene: TRBV7-9; d_gene: TRBD2; abundance: once; j_gene: TRBJ2-7
CDR3aa: CASSLYDRDSGANVLTF; CDR3nt: TGCGCCAGCAGCTTGTACGACAGGGACTCTGGGGCCAACGTCCTGACTTTC; v_gene: TRBV5-1; d_gene: TRBD1; abundance: .; j_gene: TRBJ2-6
CDR3aa: CASSLRFRSRGETQYF; CDR3nt: TGTGCCAGCAGCTTAAGATTTCGCTCCCGGGGGGAGACCCAGTACTTC; v_gene: TRBV7-8; d_gene: .; abundance: .; j_gene: TRBJ2-5
CDR3aa: CASSSGLAYEQYF; CDR3nt: TGTGCCAGCAGTTCTGGCCTAGCCTACGAGCAGTACTTC; v_gene: TRBV27; d_gene: .; abundance: .; j_gene: TRBJ2-7
CDR3aa: CSASPDRVDTEAFF; CDR3nt: TGCAGCGCCAGCCCAGACAGGGTAGATACTGAAGCTTTCTTT; v_gene: TRBV29-1; d_gene: TRBD1; abundance: .; j_gene: TRBJ1-1
CDR3aa: CASSPSTEAFF; CDR3nt: TGTGCCAGCAGTCCGAGCACTGAAGCTTTCTTT; v_gene: TRBV7-2; d_gene: .; abundance: .; j_gene: TRBJ1-1
CDR3aa: CASSGTGQGFSDTQYF; CDR3nt: TGTGCCAGCAGTGGAACGGGACAGGGTTTTTCAGATACGCAGTATTTT; v_gene: TRBV6-1; d_gene: TRBD1; abundance: .; j_gene: TRBJ2-3
CDR3aa: CASSRMTSGRSDTQYF; CDR3nt: TGTGCCAGCAGCAGAATGACTAGCGGGAGGTCAGATACGCAGTATTTT; v_gene: TRBV11-2; d_gene: TRBD2; abundance: .; j_gene: TRBJ2-3
CDR3aa: CSVQYGTSGRDTQYF; CDR3nt: TGCAGCGTCCAATACGGGACTAGCGGGAGGGATACGCAGTATTTT; v_gene: TRBV29-1; d_gene: TRBD2; abundance: .; j_gene: TRBJ2-3
CDR3aa: CASRPSGSTDTQYF; CDR3nt: TGTGCCAGTAGGCCTAGCGGTAGCACAGATACGCAGTATTTT; v_gene: TRBV19; d_gene: TRBD2; abundance: .; j_gene: TRBJ2-3
CDR3aa: CAISGGAGNGADTQYF; CDR3nt: TGTGCCATCAGTGGGGGTGCGGGAAACGGGGCAGATACGCAGTATTTT; v_gene: TRBV10-3; d_gene: .; abundance: once; j_gene: TRBJ2-3
CDR3aa: CASSRWTGWDTEAFF; CDR3nt: TGTGCCAGCAGCCGGTGGACAGGGTGGGACACTGAAGCTTTCTTT; v_gene: TRBV11-3; d_gene: TRBD1; abundance: .; j_gene: TRBJ1-1
CDR3aa: CASSPANTLNTEAFF; CDR3nt: TGTGCCAGCTCACCCGCTAATACCTTAAACACTGAAGCTTTCTTT; v_gene: TRBV18; d_gene: .; abundance: .; j_gene: TRBJ1-1
CDR3aa: CASSPLGRGLSPLHF; CDR3nt: TGCGCCAGCAGCCCCTTGGGCAGGGGATTGTCACCCCTCCACTTT; v_gene: TRBV4-3; d_gene: .; abundance: .; j_gene: TRBJ1-6
CDR3aa: CASSLNRGNTEAFF; CDR3nt: TGTGCCAGCAGCTTAAACCGGGGGAACACTGAAGCTTTCTTT; v_gene: TRBV13; d_gene: .; abundance: .; j_gene: TRBJ1-1
CDR3aa: CASSDPSVEQFF; CDR3nt: TGTGCCAGCAGCGACCCTAGTGTTGAGCAGTTCTTC; v_gene: TRBV9; d_gene: .; abundance: .; j_gene: TRBJ2-1
CDR3aa: CAWSGGGDLYEQYF; CDR3nt: TGTGCCTGGAGTGGAGGCGGGGACCTCTACGAGCAGTACTTC; v_gene: TRBV30; d_gene: .; abundance: .; j_gene: TRBJ2-7